This T cell receptor (beta chain) was retrieved from a study of shared clonotypes between healthy human individuals. Trimming left V 7 bases short and J 5 bases short, with 17 bases between. Germline CDR1 SGHAT, CDR2 FQNNGV. CDR3 size: 14 residues. All donors qualified as healthy HIV-negative adults and had experienced no recent acute infections or vaccinations. Donors were Caucasian adults residing in Nashville, Tennessee, USA. In the authors' workflow: ImmunoSEQ sequences covered only the junction and lacked quality scores; filtering therefore differed. TCRdb keeps only in-frame clones here, not all; method: immunoSEQ multiplex PCR. That table is the source of V, J and clone size, and D and trimming were worked out from the DNA. This table has approximately 2.5 million clones, approximately 93% appearing once.

The chain recombines TRBV11-2 with TRBJ2-5; a possible D gene is TRBD1 (5 bases). The sequence derives from a man aged 18 to 35 in good health. Some clones in this sample may be carry-over from other donors' samples. The specimen sequenced was naive CD4+ T cells from PBMCs. Subset defined: CD45RA+ positively selected. This CDR3 reads CASTKSGSQETQYF. CDR3 DNA: TGTGCCAGCACCAAATCAGGGTCCCAGGAGACCCAGTACTTC.